This T cell receptor (beta chain) was captured in a study of blood T cells in healthy people across ages. Study outcomes and limitations: Roughly linear age-related decline in beta diversity appeared, significant by age around 42.

As concerns this clonotype: Its antigen is not known.

V lost 3 bases, J lost 5 bases, and 17 bases lay in between. The CDR3 totals 15 residues. Germline CDR1 and CDR2: SGHTA and FQGNSA. A second PCR of about 7 to 11 cycles used a sample-barcoded 5' primer and a J-beta primer mix. TCRdb independently ran MiXCR on the 5' RACE reads; one entry per CDR3 protein. The sample carries roughly 2 million distinct CDR3 sequences, less than 50% recorded once. Input material: blood. The receptor's source is a woman between 40 and 50 years old in good health. The genes are TRBV7-2 and TRBJ2-7; possibly TRBD1 for D (6 bases). CDR3 sequence (DNA): TGTGCCAGCAGCTTGTTGGAGTCAGGGGCCCACGAGCAGTACTTC. It codes for CASSLLESGAHEQYF. The variable domain in full, completed from reference TRBV7-2 and TRBJ2-7, reads GAGVSQSPSNKVTEKGKDVELRCDPISGHTALYWYRQSLGQGLEFLIYFQGNSAPDKSGLPSDRFSAERTGGSVSTLTIQRTQQEDSAVYLCASSLLESGAHEQYFGPGTRLTVT.